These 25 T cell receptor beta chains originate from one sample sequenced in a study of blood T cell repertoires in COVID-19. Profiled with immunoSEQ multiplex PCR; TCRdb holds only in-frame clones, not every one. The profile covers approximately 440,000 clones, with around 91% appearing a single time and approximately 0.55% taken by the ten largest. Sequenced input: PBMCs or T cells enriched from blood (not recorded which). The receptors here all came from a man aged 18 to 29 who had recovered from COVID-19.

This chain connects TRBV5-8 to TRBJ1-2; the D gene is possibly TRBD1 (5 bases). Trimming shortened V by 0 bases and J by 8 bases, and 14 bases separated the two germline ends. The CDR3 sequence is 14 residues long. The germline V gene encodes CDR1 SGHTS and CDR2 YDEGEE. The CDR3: CASSLAQGMGGYTF. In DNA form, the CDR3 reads TGTGCCAGCAGCTTGGCCCAGGGCATGGGGGGCTACACCTTC.

The CDR3 DNA sequence: TGTGCCAGCAGTGAAATATTGGACAGTGGCAATCAGCCCCAGCATTTT. Its protein product is CASSEILDSGNQPQHF. The rearrangement joins TRBV6-1 to TRBJ1-5, with D possibly TRBD1 on 6 matching bases. Germline V CDR1 and CDR2: MNHNS, SASEGT. The CDR3 has 16 residues. The V and J ends lost 2 bases and 2 bases respectively, with 13 bases between them.

CDR3 amino acids: CASSEDSGLVKNIQYF. In DNA form, the CDR3 reads TGTGCCAGCAGCGAGGATTCGGGACTAGTCAAAAACATTCAGTACTTC. V is TRBV5-4 and J is TRBJ2-4; 8 bases align to TRBD2. V dropped 4 bases and J dropped 3; count of bases not matched to a gene: 9. This CDR3 is 16 amino acids long. Germline loops: CDR1 SGHNT, CDR2 YYREEE (reference sequence).

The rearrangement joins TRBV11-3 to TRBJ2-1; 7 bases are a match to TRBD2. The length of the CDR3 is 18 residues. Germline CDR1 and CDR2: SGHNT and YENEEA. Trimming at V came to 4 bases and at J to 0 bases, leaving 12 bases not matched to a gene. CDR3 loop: CASSSGGMTLSSYNEQFF. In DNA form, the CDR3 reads TGTGCCAGCAGCTCGGGGGGTATGACCTTGAGCTCCTACAATGAGCAGTTCTTC.

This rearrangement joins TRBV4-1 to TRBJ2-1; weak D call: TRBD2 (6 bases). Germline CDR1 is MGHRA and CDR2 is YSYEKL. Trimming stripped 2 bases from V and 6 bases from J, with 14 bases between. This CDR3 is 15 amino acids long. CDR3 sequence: CASSQLPGLTNEQFF. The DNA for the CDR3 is TGCGCCAGCAGCCAACTTCCCGGACTAACCAATGAGCAGTTCTTC.

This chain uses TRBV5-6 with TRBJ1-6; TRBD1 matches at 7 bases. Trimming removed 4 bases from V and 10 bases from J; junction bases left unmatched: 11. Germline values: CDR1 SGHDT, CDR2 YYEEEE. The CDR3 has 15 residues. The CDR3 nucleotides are TGTGCCAGCAGCGTAAGACAGGGAAGAGCCTCACCCCTCCACTTT. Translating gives CASSVRQGRASPLHF.

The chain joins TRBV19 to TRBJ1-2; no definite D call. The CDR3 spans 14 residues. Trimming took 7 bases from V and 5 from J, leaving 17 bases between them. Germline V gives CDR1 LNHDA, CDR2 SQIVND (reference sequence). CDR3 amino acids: CASNPLGVSYGYTF. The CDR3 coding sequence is TGTGCCAGTAACCCACTGGGAGTTTCATATGGCTACACCTTC.

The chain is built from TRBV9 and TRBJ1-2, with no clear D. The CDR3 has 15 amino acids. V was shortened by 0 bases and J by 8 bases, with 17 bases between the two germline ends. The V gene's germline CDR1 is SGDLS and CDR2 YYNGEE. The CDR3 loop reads CASSVGGSMLPGYTF. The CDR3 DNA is TGTGCCAGCAGCGTAGGTGGCTCCATGTTGCCGGGCTACACCTTC.

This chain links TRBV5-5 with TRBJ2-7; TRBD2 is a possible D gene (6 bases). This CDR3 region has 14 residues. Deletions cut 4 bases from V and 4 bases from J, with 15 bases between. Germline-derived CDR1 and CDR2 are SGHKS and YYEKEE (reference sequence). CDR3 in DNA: TGTGCCAGCAGCCCCGGGGGAAACTCTTACGAGCAGTACTTC. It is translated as CASSPGGNSYEQYF.

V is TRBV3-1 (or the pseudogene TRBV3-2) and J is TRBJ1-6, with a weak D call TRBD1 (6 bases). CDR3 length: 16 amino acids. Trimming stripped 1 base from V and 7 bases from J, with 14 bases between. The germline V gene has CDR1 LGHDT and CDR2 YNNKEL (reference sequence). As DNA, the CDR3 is TGTGCCAGCAGCCAAGTCTATGGACAGCCAAATTCACCCCTCCACTTT. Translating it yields CASSQVYGQPNSPLHF.

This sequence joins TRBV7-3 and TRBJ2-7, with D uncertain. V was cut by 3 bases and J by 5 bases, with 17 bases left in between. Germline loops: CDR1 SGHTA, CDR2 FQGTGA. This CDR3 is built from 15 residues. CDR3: CASSLVAGPPHEQYF. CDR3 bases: TGTGCCAGCAGCTTGGTTGCAGGTCCCCCCCACGAGCAGTACTTC.

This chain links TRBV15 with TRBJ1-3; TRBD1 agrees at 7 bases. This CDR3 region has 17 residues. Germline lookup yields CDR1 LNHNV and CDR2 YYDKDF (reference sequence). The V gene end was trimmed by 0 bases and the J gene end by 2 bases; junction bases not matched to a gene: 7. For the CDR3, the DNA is TGTGCCACCAGCAGAGATAAATACAGGGGAGCTGGAAACACCATATATTTT. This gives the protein CATSRDKYRGAGNTIYF.

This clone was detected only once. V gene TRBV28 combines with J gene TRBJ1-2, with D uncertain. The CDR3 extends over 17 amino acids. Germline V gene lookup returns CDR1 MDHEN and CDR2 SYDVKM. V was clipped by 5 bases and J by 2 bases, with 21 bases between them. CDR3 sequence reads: CASSPPSGPINNYGYTF. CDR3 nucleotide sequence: TGTGCCAGCAGTCCCCCCTCCGGTCCGATAAACAACTATGGCTACACCTTC.

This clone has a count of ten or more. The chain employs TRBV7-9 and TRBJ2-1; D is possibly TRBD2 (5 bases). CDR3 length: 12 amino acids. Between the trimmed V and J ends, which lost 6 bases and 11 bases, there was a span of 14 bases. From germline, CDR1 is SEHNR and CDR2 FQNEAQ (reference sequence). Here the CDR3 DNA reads TGTGCCAGCAGTTTAACGGAGCGGCAGCAGTTCTTC. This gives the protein CASSLTERQQFF.

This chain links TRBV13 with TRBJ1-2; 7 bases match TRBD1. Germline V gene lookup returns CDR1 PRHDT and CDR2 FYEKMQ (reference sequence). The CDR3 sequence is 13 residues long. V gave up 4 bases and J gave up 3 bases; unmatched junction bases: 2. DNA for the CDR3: TGTGCCAGCAGCTCACAGGGGTACTATGGCTACACCTTC. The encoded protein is CASSSQGYYGYTF.

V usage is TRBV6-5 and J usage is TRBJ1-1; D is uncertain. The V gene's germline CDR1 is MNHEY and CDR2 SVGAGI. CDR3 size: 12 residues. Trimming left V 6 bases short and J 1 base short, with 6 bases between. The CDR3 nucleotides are TGTGCCAGCAGGGGCTGGAACACTGAAGCTTTCTTT. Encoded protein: CASRGWNTEAFF.

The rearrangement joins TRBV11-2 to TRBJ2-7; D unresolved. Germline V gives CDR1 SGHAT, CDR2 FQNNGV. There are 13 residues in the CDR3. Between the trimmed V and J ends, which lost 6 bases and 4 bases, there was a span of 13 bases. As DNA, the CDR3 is TGTGCCAGCAGATCCGTGCGGCTGTACGAGCAGTACTTC. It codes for CASRSVRLYEQYF.

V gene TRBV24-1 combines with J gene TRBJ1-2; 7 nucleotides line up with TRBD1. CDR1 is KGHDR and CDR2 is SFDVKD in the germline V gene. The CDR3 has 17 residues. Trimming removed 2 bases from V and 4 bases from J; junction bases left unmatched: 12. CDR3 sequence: CATSDSLGPGQPYGYTF. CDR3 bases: TGTGCCACCAGTGATTCACTAGGGCCGGGACAGCCCTATGGCTACACCTTC.

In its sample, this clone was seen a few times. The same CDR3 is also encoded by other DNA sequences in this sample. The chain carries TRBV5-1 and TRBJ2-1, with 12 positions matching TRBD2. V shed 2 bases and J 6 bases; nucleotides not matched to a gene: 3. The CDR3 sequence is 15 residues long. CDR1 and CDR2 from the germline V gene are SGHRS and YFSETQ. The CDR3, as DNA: TGCGCCAGCAGCTTTGAGGGACTAGCGGGCAATGAGCAGTTCTTC. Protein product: CASSFEGLAGNEQFF.

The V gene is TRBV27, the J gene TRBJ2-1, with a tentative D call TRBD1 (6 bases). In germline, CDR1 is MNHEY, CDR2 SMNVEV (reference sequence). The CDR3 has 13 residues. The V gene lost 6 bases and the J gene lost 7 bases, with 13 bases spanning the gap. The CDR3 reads CASSASRGNEQFF. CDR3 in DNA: TGTGCCAGCAGCGCCTCCAGGGGTAATGAGCAGTTCTTC.

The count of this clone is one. In nucleotides, the CDR3 is TGTGCCAGCAGCTCTCCCCGGGACAGGGGGTCCTACGAGCAGTACTTC. Protein product: CASSSPRDRGSYEQYF. The rearrangement links TRBV7-9 to TRBJ2-7; TRBD1 matches 11 bases. Germline V gene data show CDR1 as SEHNR and CDR2 as FQNEAQ (reference sequence). J gave up 1 base and V 4 bases, and 6 bases lay outside the gene matches. The CDR3 totals 16 residues.

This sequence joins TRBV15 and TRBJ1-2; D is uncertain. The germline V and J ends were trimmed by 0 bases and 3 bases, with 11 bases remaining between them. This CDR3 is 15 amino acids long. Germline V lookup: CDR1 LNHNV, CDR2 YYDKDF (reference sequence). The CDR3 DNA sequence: TGTGCCACCAGCAGAGATAGGAACGAGGACTATGGCTACACCTTC. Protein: CATSRDRNEDYGYTF.

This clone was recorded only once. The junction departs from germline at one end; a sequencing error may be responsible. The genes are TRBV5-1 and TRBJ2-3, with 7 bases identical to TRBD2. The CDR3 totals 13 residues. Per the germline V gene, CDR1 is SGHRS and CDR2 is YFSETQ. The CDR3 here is CVSRSGIGDTQYF. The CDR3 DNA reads TGCGTCAGCAGGAGCGGGATAGGAGATACGCAGTATTTT.

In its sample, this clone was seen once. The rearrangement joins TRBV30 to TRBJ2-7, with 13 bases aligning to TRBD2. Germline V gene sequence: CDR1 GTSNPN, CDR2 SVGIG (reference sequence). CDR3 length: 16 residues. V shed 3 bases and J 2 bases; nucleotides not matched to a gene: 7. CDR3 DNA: TGTGCCTGGAGACTAGCGGGAGGGCCTCGTCCCTACGAGCAGTACTTC. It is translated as CAWRLAGGPRPYEQYF.

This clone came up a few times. CDR3 in amino acids: CASSSQTGTGVGQPQHF. The DNA for the CDR3 is TGTGCCAGCAGTTCGCAGACCGGGACAGGGGTAGGTCAGCCCCAGCATTTT. This chain uses TRBV28 with TRBJ1-5; TRBD1 aligns across 10 bases. The CDR3 sequence is 17 residues long. The junction had 12 bases not matched to a gene; V was cut back by 4 bases and J by 6 bases. The germline V gene has CDR1 MDHEN and CDR2 SYDVKM.